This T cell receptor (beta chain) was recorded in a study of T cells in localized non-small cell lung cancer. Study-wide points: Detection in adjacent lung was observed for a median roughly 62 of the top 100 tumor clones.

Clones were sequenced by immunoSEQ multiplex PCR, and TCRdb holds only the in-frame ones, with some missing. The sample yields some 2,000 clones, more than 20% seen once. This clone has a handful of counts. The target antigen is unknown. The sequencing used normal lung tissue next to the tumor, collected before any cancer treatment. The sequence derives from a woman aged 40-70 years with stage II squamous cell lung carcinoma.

The DNA of the CDR3 is TGTGCCAGCAGCCGCCACGAGGGAGGGGGATACGAGCAGTACTTC. Protein: CASSRHEGGGYEQYF. This chain connects TRBV7-6 to TRBJ2-7; perhaps TRBD2 as D (7 bases). CDR1 and CDR2 from the germline V gene are SGHVS and FNYEAQ. The CDR3 length is 15 residues. The V end was cut by 5 bases, the J end by 4 bases, with 18 bases between.